The clone carrying this T cell receptor beta chain was detected only a few times. Its target is unknown. Germline V gene data show CDR1 as SGHTA and CDR2 as FQGTGA. The CDR3 covers 14 residues. Trimming left V 5 bases short and J 15 bases short, with 23 bases between. This sample stems from a study of blood T cells in healthy people across ages. Study overall: About one barcoded beta molecule per two T cells came from capture by template switching. Study-wide results and limits: Both higher diversity and more naive CD4+ cells marked long-lived donors when set against aged donors. Across the age range, TCR beta diversity per million T cells fell in a roughly linear way.

The use of a sample-barcoded 5' primer and a J-beta primer mix characterized a second PCR of roughly 7 to 11 cycles. The template-switch adaptor, which had 12 random nucleotides, put a tag on each cDNA molecule. TCRdb recomputed calls from the 5' RACE reads with MiXCR, one row per CDR3 protein. This table holds around 580,000 distinct CDR3 sequences, 40% to 55% found once. The rearrangement joins TRBV7-3 to TRBJ2-1, with D perhaps being TRBD1 or TRBD2 (6 bases each). Input material: blood. The sequence was collected from an elderly man in good health. CDR3 DNA sequence: TGTGCCAGCAGCGGAAGTGGGGGGCTTAATCATTTGTTCTTC. It encodes CASSGSGGLNHLFF.